These 6 T cell receptor beta chains were all obtained from the same sample, sequenced in a study of T cell clonality in common variable immunodeficiency. The protocol was immunoSEQ multiplex PCR, while the TCRdb copy is restricted to in-frame clones and leaves out a portion. The sample has 50,000 to 70,000 clones, none seen only once. Sequenced input: peripheral blood mononuclear cells. All receptors come from a person aged 18 to 75 in good health.

This clone has ten or more counts. The read falls 3 residues short of the CDR3 end, and the missing part is taken from the germline J gene. The V gene is TRBV10-3, the J gene TRBJ1-4; no definite D call. Germline V gene sequence: CDR1 ENHRY, CDR2 SYGVKD. Trimming took off 5 bases at V and 6 bases at J, with 16 bases between the two ends. The CDR3 is 15 amino acids. The CDR3 reads CAISSNSAQDEKLFF. The sequenced CDR3 bases are TGTGCCATCAGTTCAAATTCCGCCCAGGATGAAAAA.

At least ten counts were recorded for this clone. The read stops 3 residues short of the end of the CDR3; the missing end is completed from the germline J gene. The chain combines TRBV20-1 with TRBJ2-5; 8 nucleotides line up with TRBD2. This CDR3 contains 14 residues. Germline V gives CDR1 DFQATT, CDR2 SNEGSKA (reference sequence). J gave up 4 bases and V 5 bases, and 9 bases lay outside the gene matches. CDR3 bases read: TGCAGTGCTGGACCGGGACTAGGAGGAGAGACC. It codes for CSAGPGLGGET. The complete CDR3 sequence is CSAGPGLGGETQYF.

This clone was seen more than once but under ten times. The read stops 3 residues short of the end of the CDR3; the missing end is completed from the germline J gene. J is TRBJ1-2 and V is TRBV6-2 or TRBV6-3, with D tentatively TRBD1 (5 bases). The germline gives CDR1 MNHEY, CDR2 SVGEGT. The CDR3 runs to 15 residues. The CDR3 spells CASSDSGLGVNDYTF. The part of the CDR3 DNA that was read is TGTGCCAGCAGCGACTCGGGACTAGGGGTCAATGAC.

This clone was seen ten or more times. The CDR3 is cut off 3 residues early in the read; its end comes from the germline J gene. This sequence joins TRBV20-1 and TRBJ1-5; the D gene is possibly TRBD1 (6 bases). V was clipped by 6 bases and J by 2 bases, with 17 bases between them. The CDR3 loop spans 15 amino acids. Germline V gene data show CDR1 as DFQATT and CDR2 as SNEGSKA (reference sequence). CDR3 bases read: TGCAGTGCCACTACCCCCTACAGGGGCAATCAGCCC. This sequence encodes CSATTPYRGNQP. The whole CDR3 protein is CSATTPYRGNQPQHF.

This clone has ten or more counts. The observed sequence ends 3 residues before the CDR3 terminus, with the missing tail filled in from the germline J gene. This chain connects TRBV2 to TRBJ2-1; TRBD2 might be the D (7 bases). Looked up from germline, CDR1 is SNHLY and CDR2 is FYNNEI. The CDR3 runs 15 residues. V gave up 6 bases and J gave up 2 bases, with 14 bases separating them. The CDR3 DNA, read in part, is TGTGCCAGCAGGGAGAGGGGGGGGGCCTACAATGAG. Translated: CASRERGGAYNE. The CDR3 in its entirety is CASRERGGAYNEQFF.

This clone was detected ten times or more. The read is 3 residues too short to cover the CDR3 end, so that end is filled in from the germline J gene. This rearrangement joins TRBV9 to TRBJ2-5, with 10 bases identical to TRBD1. The junction had 4 bases not matched to a gene; V was cut back by 0 bases and J by 5 bases. Germline values: CDR1 SGDLS, CDR2 YYNGEE. CDR3 length equals 15 residues. The CDR3 DNA, read in part, is TGTGCCAGCAGCGTAGGACAGGGACAGGGGGAGACC. Translation: CASSVGQGQGET. The full CDR3 is CASSVGQGQGETQYF. The full variable domain, rest sourced from reference TRBV9 and TRBJ2-5, is DSGVTQTPKHLITATGQRVTLRCSPRSGDLSVYWYQQSLDQGLQFLIQYYNGEERAKGNILERFSAQQFPDLHSELNLSSLELGDSALYFCASSVGQGQGETQYFGPGTRLLVL.